This TCR beta chain was retrieved from a study of molecular identifiers for immune sequencing clone quantification. Study details: The replicate experiment used RNA from 20,000 or 100,000 naive CD8 cells. This RNA was split into five aliquots, and four of them were sequenced. Study-level points and caveats: Clonotypes surpassing 20 RNA copies contained over 98% of effector molecules, versus under 1% in naive cells.

TCRdb passed the PCR reads through MiXCR, listing each CDR3 protein once. The table records 460,000 or so distinct CDR3 sequences, about 20% of them present only once. Investigators produced naive CD8 libraries from 20,000 to 1,000,000 sorted cells, drawing on 10%, 30% or 50% RNA. The authors gated naive CD8 T cells as CD8+CD4-CCR7+CD45RA+ for sorting. Germline CDR1 and CDR2: MNHEY and SVGAGI. The CDR3 is 13 residues long. V was shortened by 7 bases and J by 4 bases, with 13 bases between the two germline ends. Of note for this clonotype: Its antigen remains unknown.

The sequence was collected from a human donor in good health. Some libraries in this study had Jurkat cell RNA spiked in. This chain uses TRBV6-5 with TRBJ1-1; tentative D call: TRBD1 (5 bases). Sequenced sample: naive CD8+ T cells from blood, with Jurkat cell RNA spiked in. Stated subset: FACS-sorted CD8+CD4-CCR7+CD45RA+ naive T cells. CDR3 coding DNA: TGTGCCAGCAACCGTTATGGGGCCACTGAAGCTTTCTTT. The encoded protein is CASNRYGATEAFF.